This T cell receptor beta chain stems from a study of control samples from healthy donors and cancer patients. Some clones are missing from TCRdb's copy, which holds only in-frame ones; the method was immunoSEQ multiplex PCR. The table records about 130,000 clones, 92% of them present only once. Trimming at V came to 6 bases and at J to 3 bases, leaving 4 bases not matched to a gene. The CDR3 contains 14 residues. CDR1 and CDR2 (germline): LNHDA, SQIVND (reference sequence). The receptor's source is a woman aged 45-65 years in good health. Sequencing was carried out using blood. The chain employs TRBV19 and TRBJ2-7; 11 positions match TRBD1. CDR3 in amino acids: CASRTGTGGYEQYF. The DNA for the CDR3 is TGTGCCAGTAGGACCGGGACAGGGGGCTACGAGCAGTACTTC.